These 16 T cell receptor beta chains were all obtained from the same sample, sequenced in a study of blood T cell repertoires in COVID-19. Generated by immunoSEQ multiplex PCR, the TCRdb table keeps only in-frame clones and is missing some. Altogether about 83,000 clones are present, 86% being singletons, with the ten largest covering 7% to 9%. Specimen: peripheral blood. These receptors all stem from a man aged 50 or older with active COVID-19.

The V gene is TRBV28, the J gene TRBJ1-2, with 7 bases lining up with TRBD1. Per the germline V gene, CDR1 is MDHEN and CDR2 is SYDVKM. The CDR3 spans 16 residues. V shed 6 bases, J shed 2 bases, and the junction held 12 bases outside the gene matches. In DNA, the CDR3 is TGTGCCAGCAGCTCTCAACCGACAGGGAGGAACTATGGCTACACCTTC. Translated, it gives CASSSQPTGRNYGYTF.

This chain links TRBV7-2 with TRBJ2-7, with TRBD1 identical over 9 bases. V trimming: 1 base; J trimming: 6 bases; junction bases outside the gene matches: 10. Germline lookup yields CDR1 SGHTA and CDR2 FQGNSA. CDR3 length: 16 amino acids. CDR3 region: CASSLEAGTGFREQYF. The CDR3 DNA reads TGTGCCAGCAGCTTAGAGGCCGGGACAGGGTTCCGCGAGCAGTACTTC.

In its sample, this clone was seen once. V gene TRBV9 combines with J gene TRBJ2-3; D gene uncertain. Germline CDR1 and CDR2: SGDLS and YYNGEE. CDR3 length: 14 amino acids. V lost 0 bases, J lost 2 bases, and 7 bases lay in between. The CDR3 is CASSVDSSTDTQYF. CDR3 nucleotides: TGTGCCAGCAGCGTAGATAGTTCCACAGATACGCAGTATTTT.

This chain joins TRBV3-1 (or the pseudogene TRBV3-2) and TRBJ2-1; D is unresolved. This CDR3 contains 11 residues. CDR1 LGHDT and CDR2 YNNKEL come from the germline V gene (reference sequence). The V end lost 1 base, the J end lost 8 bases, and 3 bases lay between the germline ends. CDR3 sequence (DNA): TGTGCCAGCAGCCAAGCGTATGAGCAGTTCTTC. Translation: CASSQAYEQFF.

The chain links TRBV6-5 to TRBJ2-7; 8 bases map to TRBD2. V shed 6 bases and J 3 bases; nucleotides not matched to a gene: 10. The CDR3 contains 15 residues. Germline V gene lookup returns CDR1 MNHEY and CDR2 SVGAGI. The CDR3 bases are TGTGCCAGCAGCTTACGGGGGGGCATAGGCTACGAGCAGTACTTC. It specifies CASSLRGGIGYEQYF.

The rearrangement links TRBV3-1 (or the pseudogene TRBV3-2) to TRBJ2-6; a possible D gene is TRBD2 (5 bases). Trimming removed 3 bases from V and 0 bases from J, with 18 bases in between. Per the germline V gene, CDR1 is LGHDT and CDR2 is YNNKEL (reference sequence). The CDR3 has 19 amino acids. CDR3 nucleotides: TGTGCCAGCAGCCACCTAGGAGGACGAGGTCACTCTGGGGCCAACGTCCTGACTTTC. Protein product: CASSHLGGRGHSGANVLTF.

DNA for the CDR3: TGTGCCAGCAGCCAAACCGATGACAGGCGCCGGGGCGGCTACACCTTC. Protein sequence: CASSQTDDRRRGGYTF. The chain couples TRBV3-1 (or the pseudogene TRBV3-2) to TRBJ1-2; a weak D match, TRBD1 (6 bases). Germline CDR1 is LGHDT and CDR2 is YNNKEL (reference sequence). The V gene lost 2 bases and the J gene lost 8 bases, with 21 bases spanning the gap. The CDR3 covers 16 residues.

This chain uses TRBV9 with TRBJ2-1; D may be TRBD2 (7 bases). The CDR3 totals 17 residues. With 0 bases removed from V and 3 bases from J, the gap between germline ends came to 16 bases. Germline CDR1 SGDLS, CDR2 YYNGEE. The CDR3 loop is CASSVAAGRGLYNEQFF. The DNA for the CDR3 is TGTGCCAGCAGCGTAGCGGCAGGGCGGGGGCTCTACAATGAGCAGTTCTTC.

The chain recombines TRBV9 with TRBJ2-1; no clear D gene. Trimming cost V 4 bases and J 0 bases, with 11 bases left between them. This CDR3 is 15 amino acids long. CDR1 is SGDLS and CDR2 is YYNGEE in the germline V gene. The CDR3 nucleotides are TGTGCCAGCAGCCCCCGTTCGAGCTCCTACAATGAGCAGTTCTTC. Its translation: CASSPRSSSYNEQFF.

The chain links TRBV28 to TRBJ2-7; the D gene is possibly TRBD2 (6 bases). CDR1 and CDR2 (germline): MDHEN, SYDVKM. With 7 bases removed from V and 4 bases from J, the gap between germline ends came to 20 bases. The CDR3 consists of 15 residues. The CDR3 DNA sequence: TGTGCCAGCAAGGCCGGGGGAGAAATTAGTTACGAGCAGTACTTC. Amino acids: CASKAGGEISYEQYF.

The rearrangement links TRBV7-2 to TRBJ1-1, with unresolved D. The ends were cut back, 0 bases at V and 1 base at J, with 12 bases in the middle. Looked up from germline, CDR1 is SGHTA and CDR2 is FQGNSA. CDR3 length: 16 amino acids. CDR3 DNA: TGTGCCAGCAGCTTAGCCGACTTCGAGCCGAACACTGAAGCTTTCTTT. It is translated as CASSLADFEPNTEAFF.

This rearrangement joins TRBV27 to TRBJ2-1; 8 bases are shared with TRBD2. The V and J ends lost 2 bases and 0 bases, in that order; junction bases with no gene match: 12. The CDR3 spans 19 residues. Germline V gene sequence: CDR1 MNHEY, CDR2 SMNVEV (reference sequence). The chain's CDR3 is CASSLQAGGAPSSYNEQFF. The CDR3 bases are TGTGCCAGCAGTTTACAAGCCGGGGGGGCCCCGAGCTCCTACAATGAGCAGTTCTTC.

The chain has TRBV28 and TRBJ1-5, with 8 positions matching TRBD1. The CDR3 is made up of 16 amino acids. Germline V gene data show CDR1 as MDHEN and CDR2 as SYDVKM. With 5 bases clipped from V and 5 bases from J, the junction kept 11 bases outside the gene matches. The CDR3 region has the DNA TGTGCCAGCAGTCAGTTCACAGGGGGTCGGTATCAGCCCCAGCATTTT. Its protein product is CASSQFTGGRYQPQHF. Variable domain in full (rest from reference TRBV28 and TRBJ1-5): DVKVTQSSRYLVKRTGEKVFLECVQDMDHENMFWYRQDPGLGLRLIYFSYDVKMKEKGDIPEGYSVSREKKERFSLILESASTNQTSMYLCASSQFTGGRYQPQHFGDGTRLSIL.

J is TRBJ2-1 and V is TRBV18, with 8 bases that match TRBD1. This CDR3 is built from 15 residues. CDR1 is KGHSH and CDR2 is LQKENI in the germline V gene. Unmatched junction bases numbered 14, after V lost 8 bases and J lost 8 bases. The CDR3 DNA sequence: TGTGCCAGCAGCACGACAGGGGTCTCCCTCGATGAGCAGTTCTTC. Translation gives CASSTTGVSLDEQFF.

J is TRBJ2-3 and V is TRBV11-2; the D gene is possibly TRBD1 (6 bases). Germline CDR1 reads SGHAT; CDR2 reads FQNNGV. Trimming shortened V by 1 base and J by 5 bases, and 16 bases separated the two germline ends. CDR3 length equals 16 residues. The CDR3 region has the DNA TGTGCCAGCAGCTTAGGGGGTCAGGGGCGGGTAGATACGCAGTATTTT. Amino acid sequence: CASSLGGQGRVDTQYF.

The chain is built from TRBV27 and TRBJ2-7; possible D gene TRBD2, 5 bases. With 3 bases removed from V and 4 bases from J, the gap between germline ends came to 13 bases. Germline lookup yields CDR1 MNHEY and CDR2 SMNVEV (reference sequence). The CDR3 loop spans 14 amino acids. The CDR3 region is CASSFLGKFYEQYF. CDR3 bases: TGTGCCAGCAGTTTCCTCGGGAAGTTTTACGAGCAGTACTTC.